These 30 T cell receptor beta chains were sequenced from one sample in a study of T cells in Graves' hyperthyroidism and ophthalmopathy. There were TCR beta CDR3 regions amplified from RNA transcripts. First-round RT-PCR with HTBI primers amplified the TCR CDR3 region. TCRdb passed the multiplex PCR reads through MiXCR, listing each CDR3 protein once. Found here are under 800,000 distinct CDR3 sequences, around 13% of them singletons; the top ten hold roughly a tenth. The sample consisted of blood. Receptors originate from a woman younger than 35 with Graves' hyperthyroidism.

This clonotype turned up a few times. V gene TRBV7-2 combines with J gene TRBJ1-6; D is possibly TRBD1 (6 bases). The CDR3 is 17 amino acids. V was shortened by 0 bases and J by 6 bases, with 15 bases between the two germline ends. Per the germline V gene, CDR1 is SGHTA and CDR2 is FQGNSA. This CDR3 is CASSLARRTVSNSPLHF. In DNA, the CDR3 is TGTGCCAGCAGCTTAGCAAGACGGACAGTCTCTAATTCACCCCTCCACTTT. Full variable domain (missing parts from reference TRBV7-2 and TRBJ1-6): GAGVSQSPSNKVTEKGKDVELRCDPISGHTALYWYRQSLGQGLEFLIYFQGNSAPDKSGLPSDRFSAERTGGSVSTLTIQRTQQEDSAVYLCASSLARRTVSNSPLHFGNGTRLTVT.

This chain joins TRBV6-2 or TRBV6-3 and TRBJ1-1, with D possibly TRBD1 on 6 matching bases. CDR1 is MNHEY, CDR2 SVGEGT, per germline. The V and J ends lost 5 bases and 11 bases respectively, with 21 bases between them. The CDR3 has 14 amino acids. The CDR3 DNA is TGTGCCAGCAGTCCCGATTTGAGGGGGATGGGGGCTTTCTTT. Its translation is CASSPDLRGMGAFF.

The chain carries TRBV20-1 and TRBJ2-7; perhaps D is TRBD1 or TRBD2 (5 bases each). CDR3 length: 15 amino acids. V lost 0 bases and J lost 6, with 18 bases in between. Germline-derived CDR1 and CDR2 are DFQATT and SNEGSKA (reference sequence). This CDR3 reads CSARDVGRESSEQYF. The CDR3 DNA sequence: TGCAGTGCTAGAGATGTAGGCAGGGAGTCCAGCGAGCAGTACTTC.

The chain joins TRBV28 to TRBJ1-2; D ambiguous. Germline values: CDR1 MDHEN, CDR2 SYDVKM. V was cut by 3 bases and J by 2 bases, with 13 bases left in between. The CDR3 is 15 residues long. Here the CDR3 reads CASSFIRESNYGYTF. CDR3 DNA: TGTGCCAGCAGTTTTATTAGGGAGTCGAACTATGGCTACACCTTC.

This clonotype was detected many times. V and J are TRBV6-1 and TRBJ2-7; 7 bases match TRBD2. CDR1 MNHNS and CDR2 SASEGT come from the germline V gene. This CDR3 spans 14 amino acids. Trimming at V came to 6 bases and at J to 4 bases, leaving 9 bases not matched to a gene. In nucleotides, the CDR3 is TGTGCCAGCAGCCCGGGACTACCACTATACGAGCAGTACTTC. Its protein is CASSPGLPLYEQYF.

The CDR3 region has the DNA TGTGCCAGCAGCGCCGGGACGGACGAGAGGGGGCCCCAGCATTTT. Its protein product is CASSAGTDERGPQHF. The chain carries TRBV7-9 and TRBJ1-5; maybe TRBD1 (5 bases). V lost 5 bases and J lost 9, with 20 bases in between. Looked up from germline, CDR1 is SEHNR and CDR2 is FQNEAQ (reference sequence). CDR3 length: 15 residues.

This clonotype was counted many times. V usage is TRBV7-2 and J usage is TRBJ2-7; unclear D gene. The V and J ends lost 6 bases and 0 bases respectively, with 6 bases between them. The CDR3 runs 12 residues. Germline lookup yields CDR1 SGHTA and CDR2 FQGNSA. The CDR3 region is CASRSSSYEQYF. CDR3 coding DNA: TGTGCCAGCAGGTCAAGCTCCTACGAGCAGTACTTC.

This clonotype was counted ten times or more. The rearrangement joins TRBV2 to TRBJ2-7; TRBD2 aligns across 11 bases. CDR1 is SNHLY and CDR2 is FYNNEI in the germline V gene. This CDR3 contains 14 residues. V trimming: 6 bases; J trimming: 3 bases; junction bases outside the gene matches: 4. CDR3 DNA: TGTGCCAGCAGACTTACTAGCGGGGGCTACGAGCAGTACTTC. Translated: CASRLTSGGYEQYF.

The chain couples TRBV4-1 to TRBJ1-1; TRBD1 agrees at 7 bases. The germline CDR1 and CDR2 sequences are MGHRA and YSYEKL. The junction had 6 bases not matched to a gene; V was cut back by 5 bases and J by 3 bases. The CDR3 is made up of 14 amino acids. The CDR3 DNA follows: TGCGCCAGCAGCTCAACAGGGGCGTACACTGAAGCTTTCTTT. This translates into CASSSTGAYTEAFF.

V and J are TRBV7-9 and TRBJ2-3; 7 nucleotides align to TRBD2. This CDR3 is built from 15 residues. Germline V gene data show CDR1 as SEHNR and CDR2 as FQNEAQ (reference sequence). The J segment lost 0 bases and the V segment lost 6 bases, leaving 6 bases of the junction unmatched. CDR3 region: CASSPWEGSTDTQYF. In DNA form, the CDR3 reads TGTGCCAGCAGTCCGTGGGAGGGTAGCACAGATACGCAGTATTTT.

This clonotype came up a few times. This rearrangement joins TRBV6-1 to TRBJ1-2; D may be TRBD1 (5 bases). With 1 base removed from V and 8 bases from J, the gap between germline ends came to 8 bases. The CDR3 runs 12 residues. Germline V CDR1 and CDR2: MNHNS, SASEGT. The CDR3 is CASSEGGTGYTF. CDR3 sequence (DNA): TGTGCCAGCAGTGAAGGGGGGACCGGCTACACCTTC.

This clonotype showed up many times. The chain links TRBV28 to TRBJ1-2; no definite D call. In germline, CDR1 is MDHEN, CDR2 SYDVKM. Trimming removed 3 bases at V and 8 bases at J, with 13 bases between. The CDR3 has 13 residues. CDR3 nucleotides: TGTGCCAGCAGTTTGTCCTTCAGTGGCGGCTACACCTTC. Its translation: CASSLSFSGGYTF.

V is TRBV9 and J is TRBJ2-7; 7 bases align to TRBD1. Unmatched junction bases numbered 7, after V lost 2 bases and J lost 2 bases. CDR1 is SGDLS, CDR2 YYNGEE, per germline. The CDR3 sequence is 15 residues long. DNA of the CDR3: TGTGCCAGCAGCGTTCAACCGGGACAGCCCTACGAGCAGTACTTC. This sequence encodes CASSVQPGQPYEQYF.

This clonotype turned up a few times. The chain is built from TRBV20-1 and TRBJ1-6; tentative D call: TRBD1 (5 bases). Germline values: CDR1 DFQATT, CDR2 SNEGSKA (reference sequence). V lost 4 bases, J lost 8 bases, and 12 bases lay in between. CDR3 length: 13 residues. The CDR3 DNA is TGCAGTGCTAAAGGGACGCGGGATTCACCCCTCCACTTT. The encoded protein is CSAKGTRDSPLHF.

This clonotype was picked up many times. CDR3 coding DNA: TGTGCCAGCAGCTTAGTGGCTAGCGGGACGTACGAGCAGTACTTC. Amino acids: CASSLVASGTYEQYF. The chain employs TRBV7-2 and TRBJ2-7, with 9 bases fitting TRBD2. CDR1 and CDR2 (germline): SGHTA, FQGNSA. The CDR3 consists of 15 residues. The V segment lost 1 base and the J segment 4 bases; nucleotides outside the gene matches: 5.

This clonotype has a handful of counts. The chain has TRBV28 and TRBJ2-4, with D perhaps matching TRBD1 (5 bases). This CDR3 is built from 18 residues. V was cut by 6 bases and J by 1 base, with 22 bases left in between. The germline V gene has CDR1 MDHEN and CDR2 SYDVKM. CDR3 in DNA: TGTGCCAGCAGCCAATTCTGGGGCCCAGGACCGGCCAAAAACATTCAGTACTTC. Protein: CASSQFWGPGPAKNIQYF.

The CDR3 sequence is CASSLRVPSYEQYF. CDR3 bases: TGCGCCAGCAGCTTGCGGGTGCCCTCCTACGAGCAGTACTTC. The rearrangement uses TRBV5-1 and TRBJ2-7; D uncertain. CDR1 SGHRS and CDR2 YFSETQ come from the germline V gene. The V end was cut by 1 base, the J end by 0 bases, with 8 bases between. The CDR3 runs 14 residues.

This clonotype was seen repeatedly, ten times or more. The rearrangement links TRBV18 to TRBJ2-3; TRBD1 matches at 8 bases. Trimming cost V 4 bases and J 2 bases; bases outside gene matches: 2. The length of the CDR3 is 14 residues. The V gene's germline CDR1 is KGHSH and CDR2 LQKENI. For the CDR3, the DNA is TGTGCCAGCTCACAGACAGGGGTCACAGATACGCAGTATTTT. This codes for CASSQTGVTDTQYF.

This clonotype has at least ten counts. The chain employs TRBV7-3 and TRBJ2-1; 14 bases are shared with TRBD2. V was pared by 5 bases and J by 0 bases, with 9 bases of the junction left unmatched. The CDR3 length is 19 residues. The germline gives CDR1 SGHTA, CDR2 FQGTGA. CDR3 protein: CASSNGLAGGLSSYNEQFF. DNA for the CDR3: TGTGCCAGCAGCAATGGACTAGCGGGGGGATTAAGCTCCTACAATGAGCAGTTCTTC.

This clonotype has at least ten counts. The J gene is TRBJ2-1, the V gene TRBV20-1, with unresolved D. The germline V and J ends were trimmed by 1 base and 2 bases, with 12 bases remaining between them. CDR1 and CDR2 (germline): DFQATT, SNEGSKA (reference sequence). This CDR3 is 15 amino acids long. The CDR3 sequence: CSARVTGSAYNEQFF. For the CDR3, the DNA is TGCAGTGCTAGAGTGACCGGATCAGCCTACAATGAGCAGTTCTTC.

This chain uses TRBV28 with TRBJ2-7, with TRBD1 identical over 12 bases. This CDR3 is built from 16 residues. The V and J ends lost 2 bases and 5 bases, in that order; junction bases with no gene match: 7. Germline values: CDR1 MDHEN, CDR2 SYDVKM. CDR3 nucleotides: TGTGCCAGCAGTTTACACTACGGGACAGGGGGCAACGAGCAGTACTTC. This translates into CASSLHYGTGGNEQYF.

This clonotype has just a few counts. The genes are TRBV7-9 and TRBJ2-1; 13 bases are a match to TRBD2. This CDR3 has 19 residues. The J segment lost 0 bases and the V segment lost 3 bases, leaving 8 bases of the junction unmatched. Germline assignment: CDR1 SEHNR and CDR2 FQNEAQ (reference sequence). The CDR3 reads CASSFYGTSGASSYNEQFF. In DNA form, the CDR3 reads TGTGCCAGCAGCTTCTATGGGACTAGCGGGGCCAGCTCCTACAATGAGCAGTTCTTC.

In this sample, this clonotype turned up many times. The V and J genes are TRBV29-1 and TRBJ2-3, with D possibly called TRBD1 or TRBD2 (5 bases each). The V gene lost 4 bases and the J gene lost 2 bases, with 10 bases spanning the gap. Germline CDR1 SQVTM, CDR2 ANQGSEA. The CDR3 has 13 residues. The CDR3 DNA follows: TGCAGCGTTGTTGTGGGACCCACAGATACGCAGTATTTT. Translating it yields CSVVVGPTDTQYF.

This sequence joins TRBV20-1 and TRBJ1-2; D is perhaps TRBD1 (5 bases). V lost 3 bases and J 4 bases, leaving 12 bases between the germline ends. This CDR3 spans 13 amino acids. Germline V gives CDR1 DFQATT, CDR2 SNEGSKA (reference sequence). CDR3 nucleotide sequence: TGCAGTGCTAGGCCCCAGGGACCCTATGGCTACACCTTC. Protein product: CSARPQGPYGYTF.

Only a few counts were recorded for this clonotype. V gene TRBV29-1 combines with J gene TRBJ2-1, with TRBD2 matching 8 bases. With V trimmed by 6 bases and J by 0 bases, 1 base remained unmatched. This CDR3 contains 13 residues. Per germline, CDR1 SQVTM and CDR2 ANQGSEA. The CDR3: CSVAGGSYNEQFF. The CDR3 nucleotides read TGCAGCGTGGCGGGAGGCTCCTACAATGAGCAGTTCTTC.

This clonotype was recorded many times. The V and J genes are TRBV6-2 or TRBV6-3 and TRBJ2-2; 7 nucleotides agree with TRBD1. Germline lookup yields CDR1 MNHEY and CDR2 SVGEGT. The length of the CDR3 is 16 residues. Unmatched junction bases numbered 10, after V lost 7 bases and J lost 2 bases. The DNA of the CDR3 is TGTGCCAGCATTGCATTCCGGGACAGAAACACCGGGGAGCTGTTTTTT. Encoded protein: CASIAFRDRNTGELFF.

This clonotype has at least ten counts. The chain couples TRBV2 to TRBJ1-2; D remains ambiguous. V gave up 5 bases and J gave up 8 bases, with 9 bases separating them. This CDR3 has 11 residues. Germline-derived CDR1 and CDR2 are SNHLY and FYNNEI. The CDR3 coding sequence is TGTGCCAGCAGTCCCCTGGAGGGCTACACCTTC. It encodes CASSPLEGYTF.

This chain connects TRBV19 to TRBJ1-6; D gene uncertain. The germline V and J ends were trimmed by 8 bases and 9 bases, with 14 bases remaining between them. The germline gives CDR1 LNHDA, CDR2 SQIVND (reference sequence). CDR3 length equals 13 residues. CDR3: CASARVEGSPLHF. Written as DNA, the CDR3 is TGTGCCAGTGCGCGGGTGGAGGGTTCACCCCTCCACTTT.

A few counts support this clonotype. In this CDR3 the conserved last residue, phenylalanine or tryptophan, is missing, so a read error is likely. V usage is TRBV29-1 and J usage is TRBJ2-7; possible D gene TRBD2, 5 bases. The CDR3 contains 13 residues. Trimming left V 3 bases short and J 4 bases short, with 13 bases between. Germline V gene lookup returns CDR1 SQVTM and CDR2 ANQGSEA. CDR3 residues: CSVERDGGYEQYL. CDR3 DNA sequence: TGCAGCGTTGAGCGCGACGGCGGGTACGAGCAGTACCTC.

The chain uses TRBV6-9 and TRBJ2-5; 10 nucleotides line up with TRBD2. The CDR3 loop spans 16 amino acids. Unmatched junction bases numbered 8, after V lost 3 bases and J lost 4 bases. Germline-derived CDR1 and CDR2 are MNHGY and SVAAGI. The CDR3, as DNA: TGTGCCAGCAGTTACGTGCTAGCGGGAGAACCAGAGACCCAGTACTTC. The encoded protein is CASSYVLAGEPETQYF.